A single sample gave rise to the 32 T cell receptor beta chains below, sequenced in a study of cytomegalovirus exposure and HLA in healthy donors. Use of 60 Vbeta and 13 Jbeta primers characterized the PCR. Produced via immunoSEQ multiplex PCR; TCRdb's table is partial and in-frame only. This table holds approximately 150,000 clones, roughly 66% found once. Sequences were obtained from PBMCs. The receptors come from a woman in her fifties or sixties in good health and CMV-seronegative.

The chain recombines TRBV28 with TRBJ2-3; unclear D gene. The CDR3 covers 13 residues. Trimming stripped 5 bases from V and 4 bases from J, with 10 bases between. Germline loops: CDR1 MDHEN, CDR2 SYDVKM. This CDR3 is CASSPRYSDTQYF. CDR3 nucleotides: TGTGCCAGCAGTCCCAGGTATTCAGATACGCAGTATTTT.

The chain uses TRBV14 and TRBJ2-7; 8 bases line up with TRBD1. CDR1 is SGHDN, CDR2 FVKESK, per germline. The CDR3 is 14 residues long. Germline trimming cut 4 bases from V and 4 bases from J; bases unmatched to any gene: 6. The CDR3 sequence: CASSPGQGVYEQYF. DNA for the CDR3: TGTGCCAGCAGCCCTGGACAGGGTGTGTACGAGCAGTACTTC.

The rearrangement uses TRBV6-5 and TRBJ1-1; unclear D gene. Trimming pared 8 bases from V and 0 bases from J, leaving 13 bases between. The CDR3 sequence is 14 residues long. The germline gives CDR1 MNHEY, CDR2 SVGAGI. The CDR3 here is CASSTELMNTEAFF. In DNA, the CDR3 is TGTGCCAGCTCCACGGAGCTCATGAACACTGAAGCTTTCTTT.

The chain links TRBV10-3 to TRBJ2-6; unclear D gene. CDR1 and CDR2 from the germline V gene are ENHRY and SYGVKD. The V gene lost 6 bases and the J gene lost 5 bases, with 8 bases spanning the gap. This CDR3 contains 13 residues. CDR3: CAISPGWANVLTF. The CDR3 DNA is TGTGCCATCAGCCCCGGGTGGGCCAACGTCCTGACTTTC.

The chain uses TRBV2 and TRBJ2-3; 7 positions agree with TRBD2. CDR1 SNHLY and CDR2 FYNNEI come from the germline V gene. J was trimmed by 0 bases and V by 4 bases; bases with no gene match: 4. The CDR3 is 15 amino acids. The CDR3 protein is CASSGSGDSTDTQYF. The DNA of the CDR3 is TGTGCCAGCAGTGGGAGCGGGGATAGCACAGATACGCAGTATTTT.

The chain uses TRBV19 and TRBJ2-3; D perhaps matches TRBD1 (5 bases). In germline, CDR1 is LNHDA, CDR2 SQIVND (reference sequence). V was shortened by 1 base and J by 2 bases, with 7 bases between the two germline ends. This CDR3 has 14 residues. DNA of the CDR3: TGTGCCAGTAGTATAGCTGGACACACAGATACGCAGTATTTT. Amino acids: CASSIAGHTDTQYF. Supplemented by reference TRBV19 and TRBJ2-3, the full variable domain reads DGGITQSPKYLFRKEGQNVTLSCEQNLNHDAMYWYRQDPGQGLRLIYYSQIVNDFQKGDIAEGYSVSREKKESFPLTVTSAQKNPTAFYLCASSIAGHTDTQYFGPGTRLTVL.

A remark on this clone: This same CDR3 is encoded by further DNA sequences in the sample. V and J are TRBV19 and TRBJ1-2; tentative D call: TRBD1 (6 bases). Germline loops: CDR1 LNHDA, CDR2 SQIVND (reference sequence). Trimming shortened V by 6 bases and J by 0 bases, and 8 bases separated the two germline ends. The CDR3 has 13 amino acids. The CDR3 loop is CASRDRANYGYTF. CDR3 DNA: TGTGCCAGTAGGGACAGAGCTAACTATGGCTACACCTTC.

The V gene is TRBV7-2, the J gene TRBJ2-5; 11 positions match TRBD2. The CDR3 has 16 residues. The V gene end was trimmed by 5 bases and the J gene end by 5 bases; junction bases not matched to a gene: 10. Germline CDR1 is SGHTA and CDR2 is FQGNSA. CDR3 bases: TGTGCCAGCAGCCCTAGAGGTAGCGGGAGGGAGGAGACCCAGTACTTC. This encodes CASSPRGSGREETQYF. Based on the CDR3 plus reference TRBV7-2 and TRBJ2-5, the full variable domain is GAGVSQSPSNKVTEKGKDVELRCDPISGHTALYWYRQSLGQGLEFLIYFQGNSAPDKSGLPSDRFSAERTGGSVSTLTIQRTQQEDSAVYLCASSPRGSGREETQYFGPGTRLLVL.

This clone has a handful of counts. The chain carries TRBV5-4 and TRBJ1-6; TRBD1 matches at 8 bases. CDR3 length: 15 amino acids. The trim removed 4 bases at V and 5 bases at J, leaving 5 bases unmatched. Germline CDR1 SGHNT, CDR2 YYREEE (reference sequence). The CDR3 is CASSQDRVDNSPLHF. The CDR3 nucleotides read TGTGCCAGCAGCCAGGACAGGGTGGATAATTCACCCCTCCACTTT.

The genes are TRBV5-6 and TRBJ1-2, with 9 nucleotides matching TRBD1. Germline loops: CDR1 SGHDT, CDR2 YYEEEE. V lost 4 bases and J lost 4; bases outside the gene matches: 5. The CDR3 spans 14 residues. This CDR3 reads CASSRGQGPYGYTF. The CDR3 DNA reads TGTGCCAGCAGCCGAGGACAGGGGCCCTATGGCTACACCTTC.

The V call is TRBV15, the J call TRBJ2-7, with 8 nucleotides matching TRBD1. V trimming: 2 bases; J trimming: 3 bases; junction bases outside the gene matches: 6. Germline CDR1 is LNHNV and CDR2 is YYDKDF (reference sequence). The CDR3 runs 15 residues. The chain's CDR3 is CATSRNGQGSYEQYF. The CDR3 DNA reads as TGTGCCACCAGCAGAAACGGACAGGGAAGCTACGAGCAGTACTTC. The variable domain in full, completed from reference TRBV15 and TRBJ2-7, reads DAMVIQNPRYQVTQFGKPVTLSCSQTLNHNVMYWYQQKSSQAPKLLFHYYDKDFNNEADTPDNFQSRRPNTSFCFLDIRSPGLGDTAMYLCATSRNGQGSYEQYFGPGTRLTVT.

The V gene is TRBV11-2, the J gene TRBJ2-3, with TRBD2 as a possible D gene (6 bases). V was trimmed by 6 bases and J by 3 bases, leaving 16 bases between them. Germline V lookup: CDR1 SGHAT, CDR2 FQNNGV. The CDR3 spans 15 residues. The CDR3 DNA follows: TGTGCCAGCAGGGGTGCGGGGCTCCTTACAGATACGCAGTATTTT. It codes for CASRGAGLLTDTQYF.

CDR3 residues: CASSLTSGRDFSYEQYF. DNA for the CDR3: TGCGCCAGCAGTCTAACGAGCGGGAGGGACTTCTCCTACGAGCAGTACTTC. The rearrangement links TRBV5-1 to TRBJ2-7; 10 positions match TRBD2. The CDR3 is made up of 17 amino acids. Trimming removed 5 bases from V and 0 bases from J; junction bases left unmatched: 11. Germline V gene sequence: CDR1 SGHRS, CDR2 YFSETQ.

DNA for the CDR3: TGTGCCAGTAGTATCAGGACAGGGGAAGTATACGAGCAGTACTTC. Amino acids: CASSIRTGEVYEQYF. The rearrangement joins TRBV19 to TRBJ2-7; 9 bases fit TRBD1. Germline CDR1 LNHDA, CDR2 SQIVND (reference sequence). After removal of 3 bases from V and 4 bases from J, the junction contained 7 bases not matched to a gene. This CDR3 spans 15 amino acids.

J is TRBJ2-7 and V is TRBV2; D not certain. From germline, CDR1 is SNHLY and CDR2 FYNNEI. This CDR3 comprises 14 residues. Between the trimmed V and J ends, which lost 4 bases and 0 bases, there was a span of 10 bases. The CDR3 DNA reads TGTGCCAGCAGTGCAAAGACAATCTCCTACGAGCAGTACTTC. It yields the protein CASSAKTISYEQYF.

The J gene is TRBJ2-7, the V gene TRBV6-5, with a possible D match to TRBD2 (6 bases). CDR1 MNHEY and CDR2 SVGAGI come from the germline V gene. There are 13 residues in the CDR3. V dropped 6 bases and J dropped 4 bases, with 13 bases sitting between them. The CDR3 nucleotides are TGTGCCAGCAGCCTAGCGCGACAATACGAGCAGTACTTC. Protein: CASSLARQYEQYF.

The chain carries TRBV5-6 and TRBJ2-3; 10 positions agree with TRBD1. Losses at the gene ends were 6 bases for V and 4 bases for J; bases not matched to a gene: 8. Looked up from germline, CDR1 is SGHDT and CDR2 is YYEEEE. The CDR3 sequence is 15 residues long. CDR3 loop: CASMGTGQGSDTQYF. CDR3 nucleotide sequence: TGTGCCAGCATGGGAACGGGACAGGGGTCAGATACGCAGTATTTT. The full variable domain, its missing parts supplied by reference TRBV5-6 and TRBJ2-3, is DAGVTQSPTHLIKTRGQQVTLRCSPKSGHDTVSWYQQALGQGPQFIFQYYEEEERQRGNFPDRFSGHQFPNYSSELNVNALLLGDSALYLCASMGTGQGSDTQYFGPGTRLTVL.

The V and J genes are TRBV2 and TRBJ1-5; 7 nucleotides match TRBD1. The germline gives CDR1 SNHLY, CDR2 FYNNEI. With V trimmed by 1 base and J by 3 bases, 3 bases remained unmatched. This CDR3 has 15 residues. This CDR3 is CASSEGQGFNQPQHF. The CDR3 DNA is TGTGCCAGCAGTGAAGGACAGGGATTCAATCAGCCCCAGCATTTT.

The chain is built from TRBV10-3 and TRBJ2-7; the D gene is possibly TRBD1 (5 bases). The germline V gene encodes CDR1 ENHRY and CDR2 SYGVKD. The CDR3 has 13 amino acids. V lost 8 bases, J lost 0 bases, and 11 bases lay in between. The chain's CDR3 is CAILVDNSYEQYF. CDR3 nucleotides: TGTGCCATCTTAGTGGACAACTCCTACGAGCAGTACTTC.

The CDR3 coding sequence is TGCAGCGTTGAGGCGGAACAGGGTAACGGGGAGCTGTTTTTT. Translating gives CSVEAEQGNGELFF. The J gene is TRBJ2-2, the V gene TRBV29-1, with D perhaps matching TRBD1 (6 bases). Germline V gene sequence: CDR1 SQVTM, CDR2 ANQGSEA. V was pared by 3 bases and J by 7 bases, with 15 bases between. This CDR3 comprises 14 residues.

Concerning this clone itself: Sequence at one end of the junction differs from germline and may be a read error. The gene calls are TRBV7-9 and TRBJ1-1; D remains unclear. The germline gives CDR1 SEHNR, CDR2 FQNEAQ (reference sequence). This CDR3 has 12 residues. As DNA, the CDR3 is TGTTCCAGCAGCCCCGACACCACTGAAGCTTTCTTT. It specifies CSSSPDTTEAFF.

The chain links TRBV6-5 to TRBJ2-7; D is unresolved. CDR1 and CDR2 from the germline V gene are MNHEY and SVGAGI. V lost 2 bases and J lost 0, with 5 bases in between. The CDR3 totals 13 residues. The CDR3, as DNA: TGTGCCAGCAGTTACCTGAGCTCCTACGAGCAGTACTTC. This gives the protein CASSYLSSYEQYF.

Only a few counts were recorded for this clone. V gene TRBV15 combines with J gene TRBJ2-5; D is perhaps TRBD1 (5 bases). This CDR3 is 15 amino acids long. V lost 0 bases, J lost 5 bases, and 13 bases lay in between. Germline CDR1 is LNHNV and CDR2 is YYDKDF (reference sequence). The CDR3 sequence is CATSRDWGSEETQYF. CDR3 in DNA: TGTGCCACCAGCAGAGATTGGGGCAGTGAGGAGACCCAGTACTTC.

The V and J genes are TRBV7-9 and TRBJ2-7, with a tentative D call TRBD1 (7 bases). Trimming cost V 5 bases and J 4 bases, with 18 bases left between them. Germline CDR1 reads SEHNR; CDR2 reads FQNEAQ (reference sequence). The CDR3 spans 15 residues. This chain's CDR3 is CASSKAAGGFYEQYF. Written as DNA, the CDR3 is TGTGCCAGCAGCAAGGCTGCAGGGGGGTTTTACGAGCAGTACTTC.

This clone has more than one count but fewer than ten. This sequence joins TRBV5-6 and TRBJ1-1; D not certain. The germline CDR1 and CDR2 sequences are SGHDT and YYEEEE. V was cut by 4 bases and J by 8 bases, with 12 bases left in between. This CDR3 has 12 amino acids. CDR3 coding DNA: TGTGCCAGCAGCGCACAACCGATGGAAGCTTTCTTT. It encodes CASSAQPMEAFF.

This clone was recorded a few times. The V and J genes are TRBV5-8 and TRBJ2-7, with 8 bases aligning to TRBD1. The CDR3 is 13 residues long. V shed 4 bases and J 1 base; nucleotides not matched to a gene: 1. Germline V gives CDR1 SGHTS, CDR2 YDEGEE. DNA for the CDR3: TGTGCCAGCAGCCGGGACAGGTCCTACGAGCAGTACTTC. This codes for CASSRDRSYEQYF.

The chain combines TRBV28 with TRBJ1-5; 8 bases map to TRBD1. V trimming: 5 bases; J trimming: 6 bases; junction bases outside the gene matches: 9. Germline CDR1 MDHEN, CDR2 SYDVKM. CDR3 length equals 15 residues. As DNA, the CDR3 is TGTGCCAGCAGTAAAGCAGGGGGCGCGGTTCAGCCCCAGCATTTT. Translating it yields CASSKAGGAVQPQHF.

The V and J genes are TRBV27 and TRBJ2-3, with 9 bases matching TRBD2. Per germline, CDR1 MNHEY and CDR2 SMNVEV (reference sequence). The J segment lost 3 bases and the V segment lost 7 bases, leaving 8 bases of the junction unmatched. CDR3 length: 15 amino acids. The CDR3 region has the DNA TGTGCCAGCATCAAAGGAGGACTAGCGACAGATACGCAGTATTTT. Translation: CASIKGGLATDTQYF.

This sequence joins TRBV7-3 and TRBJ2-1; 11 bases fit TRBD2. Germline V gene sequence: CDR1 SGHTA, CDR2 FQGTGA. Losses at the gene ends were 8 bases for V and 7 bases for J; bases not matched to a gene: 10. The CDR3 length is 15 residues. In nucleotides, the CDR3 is TGTGCCAGCGGGCTTAGCGGGGGGGCGGGGAATGAGCAGTTCTTC. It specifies CASGLSGGAGNEQFF.

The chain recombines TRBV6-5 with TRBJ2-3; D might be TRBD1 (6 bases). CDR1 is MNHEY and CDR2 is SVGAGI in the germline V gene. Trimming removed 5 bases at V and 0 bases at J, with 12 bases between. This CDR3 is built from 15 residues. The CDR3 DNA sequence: TGTGCCAGCAGTCTAGGGGGTTGGAGCACAGATACGCAGTATTTT. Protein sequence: CASSLGGWSTDTQYF.

This chain's CDR3 is CASSPRGTGRNTEAFF. The CDR3 coding sequence is TGTGCCAGCAGCCCCCGGGGTACAGGGCGGAACACTGAAGCTTTCTTT. The chain uses TRBV5-6 and TRBJ1-1, with D tentatively TRBD1 (6 bases). Germline V gives CDR1 SGHDT, CDR2 YYEEEE. The CDR3 contains 16 residues. V was clipped by 4 bases and J by 1 base, with 17 bases between them.

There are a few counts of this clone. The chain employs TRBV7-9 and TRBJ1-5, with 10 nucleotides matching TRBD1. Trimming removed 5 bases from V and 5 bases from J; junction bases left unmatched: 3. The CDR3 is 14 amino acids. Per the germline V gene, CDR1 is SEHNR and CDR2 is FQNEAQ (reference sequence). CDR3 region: CASSGDRGHQPQHF. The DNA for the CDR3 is TGTGCCAGCAGCGGAGACAGGGGGCATCAGCCCCAGCATTTT.